These 29 T cell receptor beta chains came from one sample sequenced in a study of blood T cell repertoires in COVID-19. Clones were read by immunoSEQ multiplex PCR, and TCRdb kept only the in-frame ones, dropping some. Altogether approximately 81,000 clones are present, roughly four fifths being singletons, with the ten largest covering about 7.4%. The sample consisted of peripheral blood. The receptors derive from a human donor in a cohort sampled during active COVID-19.

This chain links TRBV3-1 (or the pseudogene TRBV3-2) with TRBJ2-7, with D hard to call. The CDR3 contains 13 residues. V lost 0 bases to trimming and J lost 6 bases, with 9 bases between them. The germline gives CDR1 LGHDT, CDR2 YNNKEL (reference sequence). The CDR3: CASSQDQFAEQYF. CDR3 DNA: TGTGCCAGCAGCCAAGATCAGTTTGCCGAGCAGTACTTC.

The chain is built from TRBV5-1 and TRBJ1-1; 8 nucleotides line up with TRBD1. The CDR3 length is 16 residues. The V and J ends lost 0 bases and 3 bases, in that order; junction bases with no gene match: 7. Germline-derived CDR1 and CDR2 are SGHRS and YFSETQ. DNA for the CDR3: TGCGCCAGCAGCTTGGGAGGACAGGGTTTATACACTGAAGCTTTCTTT. Translated, it gives CASSLGGQGLYTEAFF.

At least ten counts were recorded for this clone. The chain has TRBV6-5 and TRBJ2-7; 8 bases map to TRBD1. The CDR3 has 13 residues. The V and J ends lost 8 bases and 2 bases, in that order; junction bases with no gene match: 5. Germline V CDR1 and CDR2: MNHEY, SVGAGI. The CDR3 loop reads CASYGQGAYEQYF. CDR3 nucleotide sequence: TGTGCCAGCTATGGACAGGGAGCCTACGAGCAGTACTTC.

This rearrangement joins TRBV4-2 to TRBJ2-7, with TRBD2 matching 10 bases. Germline CDR1 reads LGHNA; CDR2 reads YNFKEQ. There are 17 residues in the CDR3. Losses at the gene ends were 0 bases for V and 3 bases for J; bases not matched to a gene: 8. CDR3 sequence: CASSQDPLPSGGYEQYF. The CDR3 nucleotides read TGTGCCAGCAGCCAAGATCCGCTCCCTAGCGGGGGCTACGAGCAGTACTTC.

The chain recombines TRBV24-1 with TRBJ2-1, with D unclear. Germline V gives CDR1 KGHDR, CDR2 SFDVKD. The CDR3 consists of 13 residues. V dropped 3 bases and J dropped 5 bases, with 7 bases sitting between them. CDR3 in DNA: TGTGCCACCAGTGATAAGACTCACAATGAGCAGTTCTTC. Its protein is CATSDKTHNEQFF.

The chain links TRBV11-2 to TRBJ2-7; 8 bases agree with TRBD1. CDR1 and CDR2 (germline): SGHAT, FQNNGV. V was clipped by 8 bases and J by 2 bases; unmatched bases: 8. CDR3 length: 14 residues. DNA of the CDR3: TGTGCCAGCCGTCGGGCAGGGGGCCCCTACGAGCAGTACTTC. Amino acid sequence: CASRRAGGPYEQYF.

The rearrangement uses TRBV19 and TRBJ2-7; a possible D gene is TRBD2 (6 bases). The germline CDR1 and CDR2 sequences are LNHDA and SQIVND (reference sequence). The CDR3 totals 11 residues. The V gene lost 10 bases and the J gene lost 6 bases, with 13 bases spanning the gap. In DNA, the CDR3 is TGTGCCACCAACGGAGGGGCCGAGCAGTACTTC. It yields the protein CATNGGAEQYF. Complete variable domain (other parts from reference TRBV19 and TRBJ2-7): DGGITQSPKYLFRKEGQNVTLSCEQNLNHDAMYWYRQDPGQGLRLIYYSQIVNDFQKGDIAEGYSVSREKKESFPLTVTSAQKNPTAFYLCATNGGAEQYFGPGTRLTVT.

V usage is TRBV6-5 and J usage is TRBJ2-1, with TRBD2 matching 7 bases. The CDR3 consists of 15 residues. The germline V gene has CDR1 MNHEY and CDR2 SVGAGI. The V segment lost 0 bases and the J segment 8 bases; nucleotides outside the gene matches: 7. In DNA form, the CDR3 reads TGTGCCAGCAGTTACTCTCTGGGGAGGGACGATGAGCAGTTCTTC. It specifies CASSYSLGRDDEQFF.

The chain joins TRBV10-2 to TRBJ1-1; 12 bases map to TRBD1. V trimming: 4 bases; J trimming: 1 base; junction bases outside the gene matches: 10. The CDR3 is made up of 18 amino acids. The V gene's germline CDR1 is WSHSY and CDR2 SAAADI. The CDR3 coding sequence is TGCGCCAGCAGTGTGCTTTCGGGACAGGGGGCACGGAACACTGAAGCTTTCTTT. Its protein is CASSVLSGQGARNTEAFF.

This clone has just one count. This chain links TRBV5-1 with TRBJ1-1, with a possible D match to TRBD1 (5 bases). CDR3 length: 15 residues. Deletions cut 5 bases from V and 2 bases from J, with 16 bases between. CDR1 and CDR2 from the germline V gene are SGHRS and YFSETQ. CDR3 loop: CASSAYRMGNTEAFF. CDR3 DNA: TGCGCCAGCAGTGCCTACAGGATGGGAAACACTGAAGCTTTCTTT. The whole variable domain, filled in from reference TRBV5-1 and TRBJ1-1, reads KAGVTQTPRYLIKTRGQQVTLSCSPISGHRSVSWYQQTPGQGLQFLFEYFSETQRNKGNFPGRFSGRQFSNSRSEMNVSTLELGDSALYLCASSAYRMGNTEAFFGQGTRLTVV.

The chain uses TRBV5-1 and TRBJ1-5; 8 bases map to TRBD1. In germline, CDR1 is SGHRS, CDR2 YFSETQ. V dropped 7 bases and J dropped 3; count of bases not matched to a gene: 3. This CDR3 has 13 amino acids. DNA of the CDR3: TGCGCCAGCCAACAGGGGGACAATCAGCCCCAGCATTTT. The encoded protein is CASQQGDNQPQHF.

This chain uses TRBV4-3 with TRBJ2-5; TRBD1 matches at 9 bases. The CDR3 extends over 15 amino acids. Germline V gene sequence: CDR1 LGHNA, CDR2 YSLEER. Germline trimming cut 6 bases from V and 5 bases from J; bases unmatched to any gene: 10. The CDR3 loop reads CASSPGQGLSETQYF. CDR3 bases: TGCGCCAGCAGTCCCGGACAGGGGTTGTCTGAGACCCAGTACTTC.

This chain links TRBV2 with TRBJ2-1; 8 bases are a match to TRBD2. The V segment lost 7 bases and the J segment 4 bases; nucleotides outside the gene matches: 9. The CDR3 runs 15 residues. Germline loops: CDR1 SNHLY, CDR2 FYNNEI. CDR3 sequence reads: CASTRGTGGYNEQFF. In DNA, the CDR3 is TGTGCCAGCACCAGAGGGACGGGGGGGTACAATGAGCAGTTCTTC.

The table lists this clone with a few counts. This sequence joins TRBV5-1 and TRBJ1-1; D gene uncertain. V lost 5 bases and J 5 bases, leaving 19 bases between the germline ends. The CDR3 contains 15 residues. The germline gives CDR1 SGHRS, CDR2 YFSETQ. CDR3 loop: CASRMGVTLETEAFF. The CDR3 region has the DNA TGCGCCAGCAGGATGGGAGTAACGCTGGAGACTGAAGCTTTCTTT.

The chain joins TRBV6-4 to TRBJ1-1, with D unresolved. Trimming removed 3 bases at V and 4 bases at J, with 9 bases between. This CDR3 is 13 amino acids long. Germline lookup yields CDR1 MRHNA and CDR2 SNTAGT. CDR3 coding DNA: TGTGCCAGCAGTGAAGCGCGGGGCACTGAAGCTTTCTTT. The encoded protein is CASSEARGTEAFF.

CDR3 region: CASKTGGSSYEQYF. The CDR3 DNA follows: TGTGCCAGCAAAACGGGCGGGAGCTCCTACGAGCAGTACTTC. J is TRBJ2-7 and V is TRBV7-2, with 7 bases that match TRBD2. V lost 7 bases, J lost 0 bases, and 6 bases stayed unmatched. Germline V CDR1 and CDR2: SGHTA, FQGNSA. This CDR3 region has 14 residues.

This chain connects TRBV18 to TRBJ2-5, with D hard to call. This CDR3 is built from 15 residues. V lost 0 bases and J lost 5, with 13 bases in between. CDR1 is KGHSH and CDR2 is LQKENI in the germline V gene. DNA of the CDR3: TGTGCCAGCTCACCACCGAACCCCATTCGGGAGACCCAGTACTTC. This gives the protein CASSPPNPIRETQYF.

This chain connects TRBV4-1 to TRBJ1-6; D gene uncertain. There are 18 residues in the CDR3. Germline loops: CDR1 MGHRA, CDR2 YSYEKL. V was pared by 0 bases and J by 7 bases, with 19 bases between. CDR3 loop: CASSQEGRDTAENSPLHF. The CDR3 DNA is TGCGCCAGCAGCCAAGAAGGGCGGGATACGGCGGAGAATTCACCCCTCCACTTT.

The table lists this clone with a few counts. A read error may produce the germline difference seen at one junction end. The rearrangement links TRBV5-4 to TRBJ2-7; a possible D gene is TRBD2 (6 bases). Per germline, CDR1 SGHNT and CDR2 YYREEE (reference sequence). CDR3 length equals 15 residues. The chain's CDR3 is CASSPGTSTSHEQYF. CDR3 sequence (DNA): TGTGCCAGCAGCCCCGGGACTTCTACCTCCCACGAGCAGTACTTC.

The rearrangement links TRBV7-2 to TRBJ1-4; 7 nucleotides line up with TRBD1. The germline gives CDR1 SGHTA, CDR2 FQGNSA. The CDR3 covers 14 residues. V trimming: 0 bases; J trimming: 6 bases; junction bases outside the gene matches: 1. The CDR3 DNA follows: TGTGCCAGCAGCTTAGCAGGGGGCGATGAAAAACTGTTTTTT. This gives the protein CASSLAGGDEKLFF. The complete variable domain, with remaining parts taken from reference TRBV7-2 and TRBJ1-4, reads GAGVSQSPSNKVTEKGKDVELRCDPISGHTALYWYRQSLGQGLEFLIYFQGNSAPDKSGLPSDRFSAERTGGSVSTLTIQRTQQEDSAVYLCASSLAGGDEKLFFGSGTQLSVL.

V gene TRBV5-5 combines with J gene TRBJ2-1, with 8 positions matching TRBD1. The length of the CDR3 is 15 residues. Germline loops: CDR1 SGHKS, CDR2 YYEKEE (reference sequence). The V gene end was trimmed by 3 bases and the J gene end by 4 bases; junction bases not matched to a gene: 6. CDR3 coding DNA: TGTGCCAGCAGCTCGGACAGGGTACGGTACAATGAGCAGTTCTTC. Protein sequence: CASSSDRVRYNEQFF.

This sequence joins TRBV2 and TRBJ2-3, with a weak D call TRBD1 (6 bases). The V end was cut by 6 bases, the J end by 5 bases, with 18 bases between. This CDR3 comprises 15 residues. Per the germline V gene, CDR1 is SNHLY and CDR2 is FYNNEI. In DNA form, the CDR3 reads TGTGCCAGCAGCCCCGGACAGCCGGGTAGAGATACGCAGTATTTT. This gives the protein CASSPGQPGRDTQYF.

The CDR3: CASSFGQMNTEAFF. The CDR3 region has the DNA TGTGCCAGCAGCTTCGGACAGATGAACACTGAAGCTTTCTTT. The chain links TRBV5-5 to TRBJ1-1; D is perhaps TRBD1 (6 bases). The germline V and J ends were trimmed by 2 bases and 0 bases, with 8 bases remaining between them. Germline V lookup: CDR1 SGHKS, CDR2 YYEKEE (reference sequence). The CDR3 runs 14 residues.

This chain's CDR3 is CASSRGQQPLHF. The CDR3 DNA reads TGTGCCAGCAGTAGGGGCCAGCAGCCCCTCCACTTT. The rearrangement links TRBV2 to TRBJ1-6, with D perhaps matching TRBD1 (5 bases). The CDR3 is 12 amino acids. V lost 5 bases and J lost 13, with 12 bases in between. Germline CDR1 is SNHLY and CDR2 is FYNNEI. Full variable domain (outside the CDR3, taken from reference TRBV2 and TRBJ1-6): EPEVTQTPSHQVTQMGQEVILRCVPISNHLYFYWYRQILGQKVEFLVSFYNNEISEKSEIFDDQFSVERPDGSNFTLKIRSTKLEDSAMYFCASSRGQQPLHFGNGTRLTVT.

The rearrangement uses TRBV10-3 and TRBJ1-5, with 8 bases that match TRBD1. Germline V gene data show CDR1 as ENHRY and CDR2 as SYGVKD. V lost 0 bases and J lost 2; bases outside the gene matches: 9. The CDR3 extends over 18 amino acids. The CDR3, as DNA: TGTGCCATCAGTGAGTCATTGGCAGGGGGCATTGGCAATCAGCCCCAGCATTTT. Protein sequence: CAISESLAGGIGNQPQHF.

The genes are TRBV5-6 and TRBJ2-4; no firm D call. The V end was cut by 4 bases, the J end by 2 bases, with 10 bases between. The CDR3 length is 14 residues. CDR1 is SGHDT and CDR2 is YYEEEE in the germline V gene. CDR3 coding DNA: TGTGCCAGCAGCGGGCAGACACCCAAAAACATTCAGTACTTC. Translated, it gives CASSGQTPKNIQYF.

V and J are TRBV25-1 and TRBJ1-1; D not resolved. This CDR3 is 13 amino acids long. V was shortened by 4 bases and J by 4 bases, with 10 bases between the two germline ends. CDR1 is MGHDK and CDR2 is SYGVNS in the germline V gene. The CDR3 protein is CASSGFWSTEAFF. For the CDR3, the DNA is TGTGCCAGCAGTGGGTTCTGGAGCACTGAAGCTTTCTTT. Filled out from reference TRBV25-1 and TRBJ1-1, the complete variable domain reads EADIYQTPRYLVIGTGKKITLECSQTMGHDKMYWYQQDPGMELHLIHYSYGVNSTEKGDLSSESTVSRIRTEHFPLTLESARPSHTSQYLCASSGFWSTEAFFGQGTRLTVV.

The CDR3 is CASSGAIRSYEQYF. DNA of the CDR3: TGTGCCAGTAGTGGGGCTATAAGGTCCTACGAGCAGTACTTC. The chain couples TRBV19 to TRBJ2-7; weak D call: TRBD1 (5 bases). This CDR3 is built from 14 residues. Germline values: CDR1 LNHDA, CDR2 SQIVND (reference sequence). V was shortened by 5 bases and J by 1 base, with 12 bases between the two germline ends.

CDR3: CASSIGGTTSTGELFF. In nucleotides, the CDR3 is TGTGCCAGTAGTATAGGGGGGACTACTAGCACCGGGGAGCTGTTTTTT. This rearrangement joins TRBV19 to TRBJ2-2; TRBD2 matches at 7 bases. Germline-derived CDR1 and CDR2 are LNHDA and SQIVND (reference sequence). This CDR3 has 16 amino acids. V lost 1 base and J lost 4; bases outside the gene matches: 6.